This TCR beta chain was identified in a study of CD8 T cell repertoires and HIV-1 epitope variants. Study context: Control wells had CMV/EBV/flu peptides, negative Ebola AY9, or no peptide. Epitopes were three Gag families plus Nef HW9 and YT9. 1M T cells were kept uncultured as a baseline.

About this clone: Its matching antigen is unknown.

Germline-derived CDR1 and CDR2 are SNHLY and FYNNEI. Between the trimmed V and J ends, which lost 5 bases and 6 bases, there was a span of 22 bases. There are 16 residues in the CDR3. The study's findings and limits: Of eight to ten antigen-specific beta clonotypes, five to seven appeared to cross-react with escape variants.

Clones were sequenced by immunoSEQ multiplex PCR, and TCRdb holds only the in-frame ones, with some missing. The sample yields about 5,500 clones, 55% to 75% seen once. This sequence was found in a male donor with HIV. V gene TRBV2 combines with J gene TRBJ1-1; D possibly corresponds to TRBD1 (6 bases). Source material: cultured CD8+ T cells derived from PBMCs. The CDR3 region has the DNA TGTGCCAGCAGTCCCCCCACCCACCAGGGGCTCCCTGAAGCTTTCTTT. Its translation is CASSPPTHQGLPEAFF.